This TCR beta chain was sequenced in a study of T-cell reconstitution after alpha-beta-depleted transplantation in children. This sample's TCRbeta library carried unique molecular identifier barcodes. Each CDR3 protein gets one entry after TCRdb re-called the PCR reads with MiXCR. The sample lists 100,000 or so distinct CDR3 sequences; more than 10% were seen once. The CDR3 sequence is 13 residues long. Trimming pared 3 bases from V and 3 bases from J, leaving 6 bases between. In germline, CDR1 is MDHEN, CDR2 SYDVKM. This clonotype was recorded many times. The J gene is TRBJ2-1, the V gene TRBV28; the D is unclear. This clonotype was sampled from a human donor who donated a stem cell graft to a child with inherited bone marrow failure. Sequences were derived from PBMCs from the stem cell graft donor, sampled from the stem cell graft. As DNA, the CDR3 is TGTGCCAGCAGTTTGCCTTACTACAATGAGCAGTTCTTC. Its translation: CASSLPYYNEQFF.